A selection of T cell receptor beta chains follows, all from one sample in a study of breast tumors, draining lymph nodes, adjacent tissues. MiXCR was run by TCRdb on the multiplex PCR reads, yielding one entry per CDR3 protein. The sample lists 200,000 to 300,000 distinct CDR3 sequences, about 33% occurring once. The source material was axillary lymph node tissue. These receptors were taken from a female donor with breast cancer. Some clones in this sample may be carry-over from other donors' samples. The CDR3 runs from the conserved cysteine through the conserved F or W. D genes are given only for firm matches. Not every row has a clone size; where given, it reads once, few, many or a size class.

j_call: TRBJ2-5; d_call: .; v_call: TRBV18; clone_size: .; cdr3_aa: CASSLGRVEETQYF; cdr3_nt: TGTGCCAGCTCCCTCGGCAGGGTGGAAGAGACCCAGTACTTC
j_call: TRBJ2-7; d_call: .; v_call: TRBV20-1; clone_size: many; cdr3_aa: CSARDLMTVAYEQYF; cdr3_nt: TGCAGTGCTAGAGACCTTATGACAGTAGCCTACGAGCAGTACTTC
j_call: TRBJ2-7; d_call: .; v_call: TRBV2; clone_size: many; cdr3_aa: CASSLEPLSYEQYF; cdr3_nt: TGTGCCAGCAGCCTCGAGCCCCTCTCCTACGAGCAGTACTTC
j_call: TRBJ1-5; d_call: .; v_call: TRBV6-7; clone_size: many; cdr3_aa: CASSYCEEGPLGNQPQHF; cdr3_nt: TGTGCCAGCAGTTACTGCGAGGAGGGGCCCTTGGGCAATCAGCCCCAGCATTTT
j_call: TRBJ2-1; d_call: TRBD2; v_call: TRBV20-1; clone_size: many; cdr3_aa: CSASGLASSYNEQFF; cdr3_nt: TGCAGTGCTTCGGGACTAGCCAGCTCCTACAATGAGCAGTTCTTC
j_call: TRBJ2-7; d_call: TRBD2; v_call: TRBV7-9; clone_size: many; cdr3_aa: CASSLRGGSYEQYF; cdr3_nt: TGTGCCAGCAGCTTACGCGGGGGCTCCTACGAGCAGTACTTC
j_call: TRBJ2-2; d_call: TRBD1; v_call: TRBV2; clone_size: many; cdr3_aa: CASSDSGQGAGELFF; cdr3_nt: TGTGCCAGCAGTGATTCCGGACAGGGGGCCGGGGAGCTGTTTTTT
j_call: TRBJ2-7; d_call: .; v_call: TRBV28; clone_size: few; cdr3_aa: CASTGYEQYF; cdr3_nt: TGTGCCAGCACGGGGTACGAGCAGTACTTC
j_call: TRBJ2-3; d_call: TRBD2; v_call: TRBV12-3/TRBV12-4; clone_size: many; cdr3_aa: CASTTLWRESTDTQYF; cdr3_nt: TGTGCCAGCACTACCCTCTGGCGGGAGAGCACAGATACGCAGTATTTT
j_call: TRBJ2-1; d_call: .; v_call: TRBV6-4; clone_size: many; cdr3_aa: CASSDSNRNEQFF; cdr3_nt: TGTGCCAGCAGTGACTCGAATCGCAATGAGCAGTTCTTC
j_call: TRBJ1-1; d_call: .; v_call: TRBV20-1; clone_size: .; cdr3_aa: CRAMGGGNTEAFF; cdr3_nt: TGCAGAGCTATGGGGGGAGGGAACACTGAAGCTTTCTTT
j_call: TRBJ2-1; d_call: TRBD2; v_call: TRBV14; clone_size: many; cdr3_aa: CASSARLAGRDEQFF; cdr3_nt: TGTGCCAGCAGCGCCCGACTAGCGGGGAGAGATGAGCAGTTCTTC
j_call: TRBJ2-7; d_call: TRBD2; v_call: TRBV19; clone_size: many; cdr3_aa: CASSIRRENEQYF; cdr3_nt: TGTGCCAGTAGTATCCGGCGGGAGAACGAGCAGTACTTC
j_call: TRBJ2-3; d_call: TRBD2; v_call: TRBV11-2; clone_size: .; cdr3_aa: CASSIIGLAGTGTDTQYF; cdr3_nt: TGTGCCAGCAGCATAATAGGACTAGCGGGAACGGGCACAGATACGCAGTATTTT
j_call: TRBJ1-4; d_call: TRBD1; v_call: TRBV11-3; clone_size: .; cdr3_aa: CASSTGTASNEKLFF; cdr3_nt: TGTGCCAGCAGCACCGGGACAGCCTCGAATGAAAAACTGTTTTTT
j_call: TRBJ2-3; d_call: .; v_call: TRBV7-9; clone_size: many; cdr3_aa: CASSSSGSDTQYF; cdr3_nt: TGTGCCAGCTCGTCTAGTGGCTCAGATACGCAGTATTTT
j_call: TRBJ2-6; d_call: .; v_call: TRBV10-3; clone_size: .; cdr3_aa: CASSAAGAGFSGANVLTF; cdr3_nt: TGTGCCAGCAGTGCCGCAGGGGCGGGATTCTCTGGGGCCAACGTCCTGACTTTC
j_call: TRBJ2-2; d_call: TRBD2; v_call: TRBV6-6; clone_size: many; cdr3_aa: CASRDSGSYTGELFF; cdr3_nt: TGTGCCAGCAGGGATAGCGGGAGCTACACCGGGGAGCTGTTTTTT
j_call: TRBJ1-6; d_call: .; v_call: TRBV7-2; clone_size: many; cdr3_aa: CASSLLGRVGYNSPLHF; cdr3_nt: TGTGCCAGCAGCTTATTAGGCAGGGTTGGCTATAATTCACCCCTCCACTTT
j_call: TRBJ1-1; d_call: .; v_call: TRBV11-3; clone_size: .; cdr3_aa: CASQNLRAEAFF; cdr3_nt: TGTGCCAGCCAGAACCTGCGCGCTGAAGCTTTCTTT
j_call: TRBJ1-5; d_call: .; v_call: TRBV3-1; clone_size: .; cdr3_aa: CASSQGGEGQPQHF; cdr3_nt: TGTGCCAGCAGCCAAGGTGGAGAGGGTCAGCCCCAGCATTTT
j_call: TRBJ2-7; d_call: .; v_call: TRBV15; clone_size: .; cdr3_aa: CATSRVAGHYEQYF; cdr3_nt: TGTGCCACCAGCAGAGTGGCGGGCCACTACGAGCAGTACTTC
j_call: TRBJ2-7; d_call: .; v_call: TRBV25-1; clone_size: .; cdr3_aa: CARWAVRSYEQYF; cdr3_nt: TGTGCTAGGTGGGCGGTACGATCCTACGAGCAGTACTTC
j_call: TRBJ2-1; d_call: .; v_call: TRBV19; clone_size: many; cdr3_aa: CASSIAAGSANEQFF; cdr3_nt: TGTGCCAGTAGTATAGCGGCGGGTTCCGCCAATGAGCAGTTCTTC
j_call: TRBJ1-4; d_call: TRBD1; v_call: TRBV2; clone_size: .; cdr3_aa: CASRMDRGAQLFF; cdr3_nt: TGTGCCAGCAGGATGGACAGGGGCGCACAACTGTTTTTT
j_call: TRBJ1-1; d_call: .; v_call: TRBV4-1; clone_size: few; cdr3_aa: CASSQGFTEAFF; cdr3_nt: TGCGCCAGCAGCCAAGGTTTCACTGAAGCTTTCTTT
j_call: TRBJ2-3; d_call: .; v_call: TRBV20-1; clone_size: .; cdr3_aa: CSAREQQYAQYF; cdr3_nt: TGCAGTGCTAGAGAGCAGCAGTACGCGCAGTATTTT
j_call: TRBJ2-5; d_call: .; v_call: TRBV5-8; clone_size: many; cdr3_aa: CASFEQDWGETQYF; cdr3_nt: TGTGCCAGTTTTGAGCAGGACTGGGGGGAGACCCAGTACTTC
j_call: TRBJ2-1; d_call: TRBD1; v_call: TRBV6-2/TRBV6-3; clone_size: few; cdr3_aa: CASKNDRGVHNEQFF; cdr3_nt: TGTGCCAGCAAAAACGACAGGGGCGTCCACAATGAGCAGTTCTTC
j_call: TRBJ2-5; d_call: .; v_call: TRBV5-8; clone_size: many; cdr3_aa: CASSSTGPHQETQYF; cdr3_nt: TGTGCCAGCAGCTCCACGGGACCCCACCAAGAGACCCAGTACTTC
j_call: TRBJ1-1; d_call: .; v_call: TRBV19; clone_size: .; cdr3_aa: CASSADTYTEAFF; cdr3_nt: TGTGCCAGTAGCGCGGACACCTACACTGAAGCTTTCTTT
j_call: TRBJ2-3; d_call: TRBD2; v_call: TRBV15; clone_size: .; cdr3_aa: CATSRKREGPHTQYF; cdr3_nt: TGTGCCACCAGCAGGAAGCGGGAGGGCCCACATACGCAGTATTTT
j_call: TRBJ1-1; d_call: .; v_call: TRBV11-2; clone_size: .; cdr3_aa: CASSQTGTEAFF; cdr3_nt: TGTGCCAGCAGCCAAACGGGGACTGAAGCTTTCTTT
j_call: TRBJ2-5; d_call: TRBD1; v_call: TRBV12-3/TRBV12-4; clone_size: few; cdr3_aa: CASSLPTGYQETQYF; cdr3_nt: TGTGCCAGCAGTTTACCGACAGGGTACCAAGAGACCCAGTACTTC
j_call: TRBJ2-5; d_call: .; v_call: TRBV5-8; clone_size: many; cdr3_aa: CASSPSGFGTQYF; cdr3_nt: TGTGCCAGCAGCCCTTCGGGGTTCGGGACCCAGTACTTC
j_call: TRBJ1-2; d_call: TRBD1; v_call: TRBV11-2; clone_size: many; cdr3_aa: CASSSLTGRGGYTF; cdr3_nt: TGTGCCAGCAGCTCTCTGACAGGGAGAGGTGGCTACACCTTC
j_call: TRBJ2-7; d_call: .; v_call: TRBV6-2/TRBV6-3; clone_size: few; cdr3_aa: CASSYAGGAFYEQYF; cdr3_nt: TGTGCCAGCAGTTACGCTGGCGGGGCTTTCTACGAGCAGTACTTC
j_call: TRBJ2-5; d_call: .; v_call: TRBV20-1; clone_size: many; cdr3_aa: CSAPERSSKTQYF; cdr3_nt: TGCAGTGCTCCTGAGAGGAGTTCTAAGACCCAGTACTTC
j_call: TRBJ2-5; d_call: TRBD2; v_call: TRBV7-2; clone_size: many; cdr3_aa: CASSFSGSGETQYF; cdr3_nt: TGTGCCAGCAGCTTTAGCGGGAGTGGGGAGACCCAGTACTTC
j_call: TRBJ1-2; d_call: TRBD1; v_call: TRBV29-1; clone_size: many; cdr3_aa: CSVQTGNGYTF; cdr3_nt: TGCAGCGTCCAGACAGGGAATGGCTACACCTTC
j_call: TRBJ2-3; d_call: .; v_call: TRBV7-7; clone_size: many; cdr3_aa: CASSPGFVPTDTQYF; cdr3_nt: TGTGCTAGCAGCCCAGGGTTCGTCCCTACCGATACGCAGTATTTT
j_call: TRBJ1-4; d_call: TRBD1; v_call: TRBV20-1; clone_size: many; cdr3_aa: CSARGQGQAITTNEKLFF; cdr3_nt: TGCAGTGCTAGGGGCCAGGGACAGGCAATTACAACTAATGAAAAACTGTTTTTT